This is a list of T cell receptor beta chains from one sample in a study of shared clonotypes between healthy human individuals. Generated by immunoSEQ multiplex PCR, the TCRdb table keeps only in-frame clones and is missing some. The data show around 2.1 million clones, with 93% seen just once and 1.5% to 2% held by the top ten. The sample comprised naive CD8+ T cells from PBMCs. The receptors shown here come from a young man in good health. Some clones in this sample may be carry-over from other donors' samples. Each CDR3 is given with its conserved first and last residue. The D gene is left open where the match is weak. Clone size appears in some rows only: once, few, many, or a class for an expanded clone.

J | D | V | size | DNA | CDR3
TRBJ1-1 | NA | TRBV5-6 | NA | TGTGCCAGCACCTCCCCGGGGGGGGAAGCTTTCTTT | CASTSPGGEAFF
TRBJ2-1 | NA | TRBV30 | once | TGTGCCTGGAGTGTACATATAGGCTCCTACAATGAGCAGTTCTTC | CAWSVHIGSYNEQFF
TRBJ2-7 | TRBD1 | TRBV28 | NA | TGTGCCAGCAGTTCCCTACCGGGACAGGGGGCCAACGAGCAGTACTTC | CASSSLPGQGANEQYF
TRBJ2-3 | NA | TRBV10-3 | NA | TGTGCCATCAGTCCAGGGGCCACAGATACGCAGTATTTT | CAISPGATDTQYF
TRBJ2-6 | NA | TRBV7-3 | NA | TGTGCCAGCAGCTCCCCCCTGGGGGGCCCCAAGATCGGGGCCAACGTCCTGACTTTC | CASSSPLGGPKIGANVLTF
TRBJ1-5 | NA | TRBV27 | NA | TGTGCCAGCAGTTTAAGGGGGACCGATTTTTATAGCAATCAGCCCCAGCATTTT | CASSLRGTDFYSNQPQHF
TRBJ2-1 | NA | TRBV29-1 | NA | TGCAGCGTTGAGGGGGGGGCCACCCTTTACAATGAGCAGTTCTTC | CSVEGGATLYNEQFF
TRBJ2-1 | TRBD2 | TRBV11-2 | NA | TGTGCCAGCAGCCACGGTCCTAGCGGGGGTAGAAATGAGCAGTTCTTC | CASSHGPSGGRNEQFF
TRBJ2-1 | TRBD1 | TRBV5-1 | NA | TGCGCCAGCAGCGCTGGGACAGGGGGCTCCTACAATGAGCAGTTCTTC | CASSAGTGGSYNEQFF
TRBJ1-5 | NA | TRBV27 | NA | TGTGCCAGCAGTGCCATTGGCGGGCATAGCAATCAGCCCCAGCATTTT | CASSAIGGHSNQPQHF
TRBJ2-5 | NA | TRBV28 | NA | TGTGCCAGCAGTTTAAGGGGGGCTGGGAAGGAGCAAGAGACCCAGTACTTC | CASSLRGAGKEQETQYF
TRBJ1-1 | TRBD1 | TRBV23-1 | NA | TGCGCCAGCAGTCAATCGGACAGGGCCGATTTAGGTAGTACTGAAGCTTTCTTT | CASSQSDRADLGSTEAFF
TRBJ2-2 | TRBD2 | TRBV6-6 | NA | TGTGCCAGCACCAAGGGACTAGCGGGTATCGGGGAGCTGTTTTTT | CASTKGLAGIGELFF
TRBJ2-3 | NA | TRBV28 | NA | TGTGCCAGCAGTGTCTACAATGGACAGTCGGATACGCAGTATTTT | CASSVYNGQSDTQYF
TRBJ1-1 | NA | TRBV29-1 | NA | TGCAGCGTCACTGGCAGGGAGGTACCAGCTTTCTTT | CSVTGREVPAFF
TRBJ2-1 | NA | TRBV5-1 | NA | TGCGCCAGCAGCTTCCATTCCTCAGGCAATGAGCAGTTCTTC | CASSFHSSGNEQFF
TRBJ1-6 | TRBD1 | TRBV7-2 | NA | TGTGCCAGCAGCTTCTCGGACAGGGGAAATTCACCCCTCCACTTT | CASSFSDRGNSPLHF
TRBJ1-3 | NA | TRBV7-9 | NA | TGTGCCAGCAGCACCACTGTAGGCACTGCCTCTGGAAACACCATATATTTT | CASSTTVGTASGNTIYF
TRBJ2-7 | TRBD2 | TRBV27 | once | TGTGCCAGCAGTGATAGCGGGAGTCTGAGCGAGCAGTACTTC | CASSDSGSLSEQYF
TRBJ1-5 | NA | TRBV18 | NA | TGTGCCAGCTCACTAAGCCCGACAGAATTCAATAGCAATCAGCCCCAGCATTTT | CASSLSPTEFNSNQPQHF
TRBJ2-3 | TRBD2 | TRBV27 | NA | TGTGCCAGCCGACTAGCGGGAGGTTTAGATACGCAGTATTTT | CASRLAGGLDTQYF
TRBJ2-7 | NA | TRBV9 | NA | TGTGCCAGCAGCGTAGCTCCCAGGGGTTACGAGCAGTACTTC | CASSVAPRGYEQYF
TRBJ2-7 | TRBD1 | TRBV28 | NA | TGTGCCAGCAGTTTACCCCCAGGGGGCGAGCACTTCTACGAGCAGTACTTC | CASSLPPGGEHFYEQYF
TRBJ2-7 | TRBD2 | TRBV4-1 | NA | TGCGCCAGCAGCTTCCGACTAGCGGAGCTCTACGAGCAGTACTTC | CASSFRLAELYEQYF
TRBJ2-1 | TRBD2 | TRBV6-5 | NA | TGTGCCAGCAGCCTCGGGACTAGCGGGAGTAATGAGCAGTTCTTC | CASSLGTSGSNEQFF
TRBJ2-3 | TRBD2 | TRBV15 | NA | TGTGCCACCAGCAGACGTAGCGGGACCACAGATACGCAGTATTTT | CATSRRSGTTDTQYF
TRBJ2-1 | TRBD2 | TRBV7-9 | NA | TGTGCCAGCAGGCCACCGGGACTAGCGACCAATGAGCAGTTCTTC | CASRPPGLATNEQFF
TRBJ2-7 | NA | TRBV14 | NA | TGTGCCAGCAGCCCTCTAAGGGGGGCCTACGAGCAGTACTTC | CASSPLRGAYEQYF
TRBJ2-1 | NA | TRBV5-4 | NA | TGTGCCAGCAGCGTATTAGATGAGCAGTTCTTC | CASSVLDEQFF